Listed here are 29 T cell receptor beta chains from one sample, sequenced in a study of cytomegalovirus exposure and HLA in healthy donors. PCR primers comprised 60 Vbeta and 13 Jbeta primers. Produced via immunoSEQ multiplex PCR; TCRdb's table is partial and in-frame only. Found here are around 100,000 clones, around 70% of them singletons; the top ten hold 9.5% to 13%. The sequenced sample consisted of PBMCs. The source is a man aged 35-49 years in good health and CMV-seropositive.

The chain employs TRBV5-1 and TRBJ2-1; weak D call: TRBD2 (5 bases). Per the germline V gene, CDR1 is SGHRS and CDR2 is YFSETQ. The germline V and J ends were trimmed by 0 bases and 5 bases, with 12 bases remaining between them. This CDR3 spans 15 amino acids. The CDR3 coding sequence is TGCGCCAGCAGCTTGGATCCCGGGAATCACAATGAGCAGTTCTTC. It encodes CASSLDPGNHNEQFF.

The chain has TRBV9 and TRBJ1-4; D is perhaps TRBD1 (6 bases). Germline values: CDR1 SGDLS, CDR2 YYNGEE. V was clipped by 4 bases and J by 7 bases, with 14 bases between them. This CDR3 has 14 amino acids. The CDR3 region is CASSLGGGREKLFF. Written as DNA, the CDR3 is TGTGCCAGCAGCCTCGGGGGGGGGCGTGAAAAACTGTTTTTT.

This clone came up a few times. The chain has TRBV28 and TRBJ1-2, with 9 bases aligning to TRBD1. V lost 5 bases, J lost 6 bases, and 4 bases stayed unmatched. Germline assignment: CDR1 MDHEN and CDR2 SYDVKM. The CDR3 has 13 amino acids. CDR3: CASSITGGDGYTF. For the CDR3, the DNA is TGTGCCAGCAGTATCACAGGGGGCGATGGCTACACCTTC.

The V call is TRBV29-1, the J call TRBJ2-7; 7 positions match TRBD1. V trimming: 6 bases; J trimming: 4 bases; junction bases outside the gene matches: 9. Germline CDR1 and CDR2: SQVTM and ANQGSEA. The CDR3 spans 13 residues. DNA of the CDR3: TGCAGCGTCGAAACAGACAGGGAGTACGAGCAGTACTTC. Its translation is CSVETDREYEQYF.

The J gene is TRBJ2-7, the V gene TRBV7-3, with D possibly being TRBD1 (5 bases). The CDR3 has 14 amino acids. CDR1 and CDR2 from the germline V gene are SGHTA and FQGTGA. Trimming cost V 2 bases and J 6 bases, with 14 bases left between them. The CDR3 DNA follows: TGTGCCAGCAGCTTATTTCAGGGTTCAGTCGAGCAGTACTTC. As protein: CASSLFQGSVEQYF.

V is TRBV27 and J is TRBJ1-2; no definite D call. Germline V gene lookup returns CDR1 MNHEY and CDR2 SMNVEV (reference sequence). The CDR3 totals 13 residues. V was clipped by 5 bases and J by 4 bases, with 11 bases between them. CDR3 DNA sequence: TGTGCCAGCAGTGGCAGGCTAAGCTATGGCTACACCTTC. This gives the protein CASSGRLSYGYTF.

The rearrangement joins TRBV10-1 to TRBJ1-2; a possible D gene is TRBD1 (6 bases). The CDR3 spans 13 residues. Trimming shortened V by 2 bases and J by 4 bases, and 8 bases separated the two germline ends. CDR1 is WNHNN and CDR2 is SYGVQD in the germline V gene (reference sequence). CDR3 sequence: CASSERQAYGYTF. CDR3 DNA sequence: TGCGCCAGCAGTGAGAGACAGGCCTATGGCTACACCTTC.

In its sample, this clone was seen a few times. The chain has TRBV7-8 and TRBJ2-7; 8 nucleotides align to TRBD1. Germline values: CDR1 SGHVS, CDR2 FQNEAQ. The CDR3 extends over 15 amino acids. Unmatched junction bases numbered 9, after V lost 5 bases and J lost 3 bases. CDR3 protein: CASSLGQGVGYEQYF. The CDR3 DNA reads TGTGCCAGCAGCCTAGGACAGGGTGTGGGCTACGAGCAGTACTTC.

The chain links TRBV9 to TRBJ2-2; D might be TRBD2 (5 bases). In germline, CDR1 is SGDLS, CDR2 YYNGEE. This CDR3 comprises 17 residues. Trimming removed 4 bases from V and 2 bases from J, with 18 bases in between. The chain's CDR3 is CASSPRAGPSNTGELFF. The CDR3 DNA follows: TGTGCCAGCAGCCCCCGGGCGGGTCCATCCAACACCGGGGAGCTGTTTTTT.

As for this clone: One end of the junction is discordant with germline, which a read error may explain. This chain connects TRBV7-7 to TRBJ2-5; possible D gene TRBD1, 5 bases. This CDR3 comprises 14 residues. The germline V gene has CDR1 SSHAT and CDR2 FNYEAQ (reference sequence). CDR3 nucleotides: TGTGCTAGCAGCTTGGGGCCTTCGCGAGAGACCCAGTACTTC. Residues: CASSLGPSRETQYF.

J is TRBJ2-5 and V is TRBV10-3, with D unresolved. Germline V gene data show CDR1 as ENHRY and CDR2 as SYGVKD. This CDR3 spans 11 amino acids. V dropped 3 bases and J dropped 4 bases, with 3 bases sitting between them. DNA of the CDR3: TGTGCCATCAGTGACTCAGAGACCCAGTACTTC. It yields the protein CAISDSETQYF.

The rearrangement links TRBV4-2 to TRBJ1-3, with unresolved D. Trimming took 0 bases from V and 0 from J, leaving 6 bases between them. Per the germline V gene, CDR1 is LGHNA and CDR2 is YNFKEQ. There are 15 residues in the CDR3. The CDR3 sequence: CASSQDSLSGNTIYF. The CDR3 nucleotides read TGTGCCAGCAGCCAAGACTCCCTCTCTGGAAACACCATATATTTT.

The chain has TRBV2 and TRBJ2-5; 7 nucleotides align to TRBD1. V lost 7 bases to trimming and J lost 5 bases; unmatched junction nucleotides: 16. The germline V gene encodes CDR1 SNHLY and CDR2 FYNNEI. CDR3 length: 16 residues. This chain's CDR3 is CASIESGRGFEETQYF. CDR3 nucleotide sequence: TGTGCCAGCATCGAAAGCGGCAGGGGGTTCGAGGAGACCCAGTACTTC.

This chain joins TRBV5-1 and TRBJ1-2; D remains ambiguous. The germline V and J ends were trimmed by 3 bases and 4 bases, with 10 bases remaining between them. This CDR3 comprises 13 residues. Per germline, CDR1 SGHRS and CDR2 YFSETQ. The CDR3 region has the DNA TGCGCCAGCAGCTCGGACTTGATCTATGGCTACACCTTC. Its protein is CASSSDLIYGYTF. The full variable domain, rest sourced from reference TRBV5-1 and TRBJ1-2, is KAGVTQTPRYLIKTRGQQVTLSCSPISGHRSVSWYQQTPGQGLQFLFEYFSETQRNKGNFPGRFSGRQFSNSRSEMNVSTLELGDSALYLCASSSDLIYGYTFGSGTRLTVV.

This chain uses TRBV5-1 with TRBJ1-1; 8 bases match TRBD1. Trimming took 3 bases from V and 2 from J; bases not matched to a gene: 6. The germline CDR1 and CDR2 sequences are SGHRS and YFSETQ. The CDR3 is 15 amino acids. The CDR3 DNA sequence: TGCGCCAGCAGCTGGACAGGGTTTATAAACACTGAAGCTTTCTTT. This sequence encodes CASSWTGFINTEAFF. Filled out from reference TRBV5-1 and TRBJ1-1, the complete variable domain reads KAGVTQTPRYLIKTRGQQVTLSCSPISGHRSVSWYQQTPGQGLQFLFEYFSETQRNKGNFPGRFSGRQFSNSRSEMNVSTLELGDSALYLCASSWTGFINTEAFFGQGTRLTVV.

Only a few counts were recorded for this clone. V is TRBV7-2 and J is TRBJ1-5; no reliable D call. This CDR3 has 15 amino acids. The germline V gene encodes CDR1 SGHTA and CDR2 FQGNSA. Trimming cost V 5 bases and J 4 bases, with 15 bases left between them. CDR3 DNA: TGTGCCAGCAGCCCCCACTATCACGGGAATCAGCCCCAGCATTTT. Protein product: CASSPHYHGNQPQHF.

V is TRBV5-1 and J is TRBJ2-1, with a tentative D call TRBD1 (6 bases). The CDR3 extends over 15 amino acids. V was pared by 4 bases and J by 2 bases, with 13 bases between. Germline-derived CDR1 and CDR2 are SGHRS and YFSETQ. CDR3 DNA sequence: TGCGCCAGCAGCGAACAGGGTAGTCCCTACAATGAGCAGTTCTTC. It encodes CASSEQGSPYNEQFF. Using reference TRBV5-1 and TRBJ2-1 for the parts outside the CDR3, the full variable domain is KAGVTQTPRYLIKTRGQQVTLSCSPISGHRSVSWYQQTPGQGLQFLFEYFSETQRNKGNFPGRFSGRQFSNSRSEMNVSTLELGDSALYLCASSEQGSPYNEQFFGPGTRLTVL.

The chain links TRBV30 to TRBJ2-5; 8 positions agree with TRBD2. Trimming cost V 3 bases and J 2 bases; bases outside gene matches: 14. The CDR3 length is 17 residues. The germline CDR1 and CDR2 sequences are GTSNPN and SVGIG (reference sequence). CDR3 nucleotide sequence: TGTGCCTGGAGGCCAGAGGTACGGGAGGGCAAACAAGAGACCCAGTACTTC. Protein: CAWRPEVREGKQETQYF.

CDR3 amino acids: CASSLGGGIAYEQYF. Here the CDR3 DNA reads TGTGCCAGCAGCTTGGGTGGGGGGATCGCCTACGAGCAGTACTTC. V usage is TRBV5-5 and J usage is TRBJ2-7; D might be TRBD2 (6 bases). Germline values: CDR1 SGHKS, CDR2 YYEKEE (reference sequence). The CDR3 sequence is 15 residues long. V was cut by 0 bases and J by 2 bases, with 12 bases left in between.

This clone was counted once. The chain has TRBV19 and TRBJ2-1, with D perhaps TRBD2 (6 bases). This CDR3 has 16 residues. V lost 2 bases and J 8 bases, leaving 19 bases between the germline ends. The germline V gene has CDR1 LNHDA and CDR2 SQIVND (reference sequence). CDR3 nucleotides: TGTGCCAGTAGTATACTTTACCCCCGATGGGGGGATGAGCAGTTCTTC. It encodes CASSILYPRWGDEQFF. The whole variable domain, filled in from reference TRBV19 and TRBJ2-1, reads DGGITQSPKYLFRKEGQNVTLSCEQNLNHDAMYWYRQDPGQGLRLIYYSQIVNDFQKGDIAEGYSVSREKKESFPLTVTSAQKNPTAFYLCASSILYPRWGDEQFFGPGTRLTVL.

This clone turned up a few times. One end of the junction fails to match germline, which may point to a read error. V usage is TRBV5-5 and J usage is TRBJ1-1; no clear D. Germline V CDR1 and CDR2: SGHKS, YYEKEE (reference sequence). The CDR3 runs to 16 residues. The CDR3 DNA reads TGTGCCAGAAGCTTGAATCGGGGAGGGCTGGACACTGAAGCTTTCTTT. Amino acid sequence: CARSLNRGGLDTEAFF.

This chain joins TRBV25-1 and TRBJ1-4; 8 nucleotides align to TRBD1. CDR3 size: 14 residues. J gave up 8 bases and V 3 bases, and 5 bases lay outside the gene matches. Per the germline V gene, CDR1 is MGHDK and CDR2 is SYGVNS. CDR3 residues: CASSDDRGEEKLFF. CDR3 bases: TGTGCCAGCAGTGACGACAGGGGAGAGGAAAAACTGTTTTTT.

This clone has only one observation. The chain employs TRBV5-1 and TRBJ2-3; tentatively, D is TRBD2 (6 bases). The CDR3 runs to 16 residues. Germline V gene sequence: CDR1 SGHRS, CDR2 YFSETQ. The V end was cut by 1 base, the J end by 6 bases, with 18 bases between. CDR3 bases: TGCGCCAGCAGCTTGTCTTTCGGGAGTAGTTCGGATACGCAGTATTTT. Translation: CASSLSFGSSSDTQYF. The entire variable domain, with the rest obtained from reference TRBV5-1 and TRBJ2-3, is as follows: KAGVTQTPRYLIKTRGQQVTLSCSPISGHRSVSWYQQTPGQGLQFLFEYFSETQRNKGNFPGRFSGRQFSNSRSEMNVSTLELGDSALYLCASSLSFGSSSDTQYFGPGTRLTVL.

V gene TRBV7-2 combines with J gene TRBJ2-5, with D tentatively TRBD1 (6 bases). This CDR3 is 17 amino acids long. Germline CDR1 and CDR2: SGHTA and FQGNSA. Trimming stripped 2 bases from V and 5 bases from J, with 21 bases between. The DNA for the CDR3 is TGTGCCAGCAGCTTAAGCGTCTGGTGGGGGCATGGGGAGACCCAGTACTTC. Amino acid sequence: CASSLSVWWGHGETQYF.

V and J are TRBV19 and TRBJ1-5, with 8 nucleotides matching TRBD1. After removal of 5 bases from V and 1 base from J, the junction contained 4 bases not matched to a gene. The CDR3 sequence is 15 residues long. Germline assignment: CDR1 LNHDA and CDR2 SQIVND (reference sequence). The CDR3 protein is CASSPGTGSNQPQHF. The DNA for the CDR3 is TGTGCCAGTAGTCCAGGGACAGGAAGCAATCAGCCCCAGCATTTT.

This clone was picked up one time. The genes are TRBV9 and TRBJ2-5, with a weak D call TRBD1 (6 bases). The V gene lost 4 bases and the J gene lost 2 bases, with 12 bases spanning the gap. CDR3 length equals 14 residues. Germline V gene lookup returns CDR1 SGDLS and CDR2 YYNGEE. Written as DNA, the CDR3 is TGTGCCAGCAGCAAAGACAGGCTGCAAGAGACCCAGTACTTC. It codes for CASSKDRLQETQYF.

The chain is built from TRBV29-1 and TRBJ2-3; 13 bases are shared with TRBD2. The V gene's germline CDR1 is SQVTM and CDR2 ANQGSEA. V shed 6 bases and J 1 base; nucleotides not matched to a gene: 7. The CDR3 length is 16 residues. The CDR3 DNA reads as TGCAGCGTAGACGGACTAGCGGGAGAGGGCACAGATACGCAGTATTTT. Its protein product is CSVDGLAGEGTDTQYF.

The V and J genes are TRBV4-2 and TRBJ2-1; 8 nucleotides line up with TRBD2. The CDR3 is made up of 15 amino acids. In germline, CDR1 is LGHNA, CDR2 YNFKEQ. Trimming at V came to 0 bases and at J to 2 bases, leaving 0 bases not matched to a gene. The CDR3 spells CASSQEAGAYNEQFF. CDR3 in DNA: TGTGCCAGCAGCCAAGAAGCGGGGGCCTACAATGAGCAGTTCTTC.

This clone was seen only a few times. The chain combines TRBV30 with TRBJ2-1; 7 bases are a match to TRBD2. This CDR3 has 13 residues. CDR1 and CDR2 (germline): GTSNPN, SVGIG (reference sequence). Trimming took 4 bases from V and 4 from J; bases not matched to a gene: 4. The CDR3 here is CAWTSGTYNEQFF. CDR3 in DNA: TGTGCCTGGACAAGCGGGACGTACAATGAGCAGTTCTTC.